This T cell receptor beta chain was identified during a study of cytomegalovirus exposure and HLA in healthy donors. Study as a whole: Caucasian-associated ancestry cluster membership applied to about 77% of 300 to 450 genotyped donors. The study, taken as a whole, reports: Most CMV-associated TCR beta chains appeared HLA-restricted in a later analysis. Rarity marked most TCR sequences, yet some public TCRs occurred in many donors.

PCR was performed using 60 Vbeta and 13 Jbeta primers. The protocol was immunoSEQ multiplex PCR, while the TCRdb copy is restricted to in-frame clones and leaves out a portion. The sample lists over 150,000 clones, 75% seen once, with over 1.1% in the top ten. As concerns this clone: Its antigen is not known.

Trimming shortened V by 5 bases and J by 14 bases, and 24 bases separated the two germline ends. The CDR3 contains 15 residues. Germline V gene sequence: CDR1 MNHEY, CDR2 SMNVEV (reference sequence). V usage is TRBV27 and J usage is TRBJ1-4, with D maybe TRBD1 (6 bases). The receptor's source is a man aged 18 to 29 in good health and CMV-seronegative. Sequenced: PBMCs. CDR3 residues: CASSPRGGVGWGLFF. CDR3 DNA: TGTGCCAGCAGTCCTAGGGGGGGAGTAGGGTGGGGGCTGTTTTTT. The variable domain in full, completed from reference TRBV27 and TRBJ1-4, reads EAQVTQNPRYLITVTGKKLTVTCSQNMNHEYMSWYRQDPGLGLRQIYYSMNVEVTDKGDVPEGYKVSRKEKRNFPLILESPSPNQTSLYFCASSPRGGVGWGLFFGSGTQLSVL.